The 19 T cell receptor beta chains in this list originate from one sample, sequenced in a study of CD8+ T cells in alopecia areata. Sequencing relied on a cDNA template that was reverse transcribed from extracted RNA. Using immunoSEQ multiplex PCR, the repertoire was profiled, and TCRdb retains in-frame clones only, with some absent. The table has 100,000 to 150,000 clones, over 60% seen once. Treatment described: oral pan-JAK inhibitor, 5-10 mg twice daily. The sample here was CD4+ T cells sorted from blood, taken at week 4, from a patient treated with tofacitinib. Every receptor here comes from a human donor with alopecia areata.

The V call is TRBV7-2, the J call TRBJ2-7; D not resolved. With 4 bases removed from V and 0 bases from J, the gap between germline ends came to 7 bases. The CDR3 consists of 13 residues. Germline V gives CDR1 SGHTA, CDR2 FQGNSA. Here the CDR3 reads CASSSSHSYEQYF. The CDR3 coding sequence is TGTGCCAGCAGCTCCTCCCACTCCTACGAGCAGTACTTC.

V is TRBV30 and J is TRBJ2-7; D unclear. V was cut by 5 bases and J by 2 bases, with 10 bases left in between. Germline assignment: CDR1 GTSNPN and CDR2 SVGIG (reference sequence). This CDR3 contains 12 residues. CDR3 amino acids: CAWGDSPYEQYF. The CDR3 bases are TGTGCCTGGGGGGATTCTCCCTACGAGCAGTACTTC.

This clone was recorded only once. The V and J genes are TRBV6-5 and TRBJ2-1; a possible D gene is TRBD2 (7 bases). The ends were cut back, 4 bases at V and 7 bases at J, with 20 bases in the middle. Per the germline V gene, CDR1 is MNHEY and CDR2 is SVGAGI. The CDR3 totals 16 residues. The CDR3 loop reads CASSSPGGGRGNEQFF. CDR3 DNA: TGTGCCAGCAGTTCCCCGGGGGGCGGGAGAGGAAATGAGCAGTTCTTC.

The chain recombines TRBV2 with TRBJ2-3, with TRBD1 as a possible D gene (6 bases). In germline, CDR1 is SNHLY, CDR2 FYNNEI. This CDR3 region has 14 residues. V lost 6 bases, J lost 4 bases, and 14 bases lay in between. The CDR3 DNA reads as TGTGCCAGCAGCACAGGGAGTTGGGCAGATACGCAGTATTTT. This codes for CASSTGSWADTQYF.

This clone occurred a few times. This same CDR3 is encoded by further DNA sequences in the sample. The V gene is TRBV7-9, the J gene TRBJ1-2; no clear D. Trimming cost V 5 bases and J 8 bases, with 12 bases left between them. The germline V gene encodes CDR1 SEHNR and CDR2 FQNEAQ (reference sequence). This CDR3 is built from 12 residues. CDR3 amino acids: CASSRRGYGYTF. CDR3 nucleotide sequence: TGTGCCAGCAGCCGACGGGGTTACGGCTACACCTTC.

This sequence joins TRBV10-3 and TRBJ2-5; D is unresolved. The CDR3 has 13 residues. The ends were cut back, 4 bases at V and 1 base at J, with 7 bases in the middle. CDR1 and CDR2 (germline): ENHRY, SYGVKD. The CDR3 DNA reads TGTGCCATCAGTGTCCGACTCCAAGAGACCCAGTACTTC. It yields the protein CAISVRLQETQYF.

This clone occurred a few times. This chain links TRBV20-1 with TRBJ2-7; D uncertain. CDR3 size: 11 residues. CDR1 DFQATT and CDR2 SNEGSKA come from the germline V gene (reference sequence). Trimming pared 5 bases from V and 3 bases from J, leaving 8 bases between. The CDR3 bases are TGCAGTGCTCAGGCAGACTACGAGCAGTACTTC. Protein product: CSAQADYEQYF.

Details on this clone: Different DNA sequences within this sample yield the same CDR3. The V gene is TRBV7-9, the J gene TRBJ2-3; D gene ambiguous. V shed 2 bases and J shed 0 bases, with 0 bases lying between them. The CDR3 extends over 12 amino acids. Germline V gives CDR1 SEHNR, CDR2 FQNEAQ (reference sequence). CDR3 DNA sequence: TGTGCCAGCAGCTTAAGCACAGATACGCAGTATTTT. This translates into CASSLSTDTQYF.

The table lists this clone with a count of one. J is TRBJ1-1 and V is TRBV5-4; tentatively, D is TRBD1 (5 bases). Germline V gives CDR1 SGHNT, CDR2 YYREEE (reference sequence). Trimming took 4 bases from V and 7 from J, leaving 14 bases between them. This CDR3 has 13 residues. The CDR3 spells CASSRGDKGEAFF. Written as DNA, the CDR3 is TGTGCCAGCAGCCGGGGGGATAAGGGTGAAGCTTTCTTT.

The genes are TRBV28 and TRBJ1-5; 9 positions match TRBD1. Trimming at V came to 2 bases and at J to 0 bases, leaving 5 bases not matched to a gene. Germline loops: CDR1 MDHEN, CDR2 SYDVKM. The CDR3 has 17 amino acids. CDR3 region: CASSLSGTGISNQPQHF. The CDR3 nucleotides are TGTGCCAGCAGTTTAAGCGGGACAGGGATTAGCAATCAGCCCCAGCATTTT.

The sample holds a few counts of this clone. Here the CDR3 reads CASSIPILQRTNYEQYF. CDR3 in DNA: TGTGCCAGTAGTATCCCCATACTCCAGCGGACTAACTACGAGCAGTACTTC. The V and J genes are TRBV19 and TRBJ2-7, with TRBD2 as a possible D gene (6 bases). CDR3 length: 17 amino acids. Trimming removed 3 bases from V and 3 bases from J, with 21 bases in between. Germline V gene data show CDR1 as LNHDA and CDR2 as SQIVND (reference sequence).

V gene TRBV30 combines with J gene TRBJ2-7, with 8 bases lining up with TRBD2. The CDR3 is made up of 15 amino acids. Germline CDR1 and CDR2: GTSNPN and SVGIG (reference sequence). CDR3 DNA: TGTGCTTGGGGGGCCGGGAGGGCAGTGGGCCACGAGCAGTACTTC. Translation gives CAWGAGRAVGHEQYF. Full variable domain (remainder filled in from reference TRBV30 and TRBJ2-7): SQTIHQWPATLVQPVGSPLSLECTVEGTSNPNLYWYRQAAGRGLQLLFYSVGIGQISSEVPQNLSASRPQDRQFILSSKKLLLSDSGFYLCAWGAGRAVGHEQYFGPGTRLTVT.

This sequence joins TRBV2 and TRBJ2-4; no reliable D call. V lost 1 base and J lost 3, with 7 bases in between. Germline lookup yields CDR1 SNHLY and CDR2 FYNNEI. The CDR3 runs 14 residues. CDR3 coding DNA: TGTGCCAGCAGTGAAGGGATGTTCAAAAACATTCAGTACTTC. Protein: CASSEGMFKNIQYF.

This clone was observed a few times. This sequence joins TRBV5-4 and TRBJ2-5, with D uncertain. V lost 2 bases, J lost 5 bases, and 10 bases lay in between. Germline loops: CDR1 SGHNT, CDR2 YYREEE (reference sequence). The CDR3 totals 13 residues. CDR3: CASSFGRDETQYF. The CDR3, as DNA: TGTGCCAGCAGCTTCGGTAGGGATGAGACCCAGTACTTC.

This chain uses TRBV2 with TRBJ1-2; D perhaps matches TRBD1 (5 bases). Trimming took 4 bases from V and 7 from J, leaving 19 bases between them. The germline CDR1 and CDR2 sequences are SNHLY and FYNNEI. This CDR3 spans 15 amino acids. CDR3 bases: TGTGCCAGCAGTGTGATTACCACGCGGGACGGTGGCTACACCTTC. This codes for CASSVITTRDGGYTF.

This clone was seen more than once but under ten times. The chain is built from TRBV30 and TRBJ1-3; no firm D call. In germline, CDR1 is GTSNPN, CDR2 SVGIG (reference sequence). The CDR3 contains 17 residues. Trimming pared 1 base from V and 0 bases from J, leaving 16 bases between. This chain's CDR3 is CAWSATLWSRSGNTIYF. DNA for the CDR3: TGTGCCTGGAGTGCCACGTTGTGGAGTCGCTCTGGAAACACCATATATTTT.

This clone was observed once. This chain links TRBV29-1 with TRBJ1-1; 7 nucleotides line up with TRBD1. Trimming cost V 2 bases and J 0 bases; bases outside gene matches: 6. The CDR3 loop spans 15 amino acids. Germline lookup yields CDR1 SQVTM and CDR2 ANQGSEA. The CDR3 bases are TGCAGCGTTGAAACCAGGACAGGCTTGAACACTGAAGCTTTCTTT. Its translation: CSVETRTGLNTEAFF.

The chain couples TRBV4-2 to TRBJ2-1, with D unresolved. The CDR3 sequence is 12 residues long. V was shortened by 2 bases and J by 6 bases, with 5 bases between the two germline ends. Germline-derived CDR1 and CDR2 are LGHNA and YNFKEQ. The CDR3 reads CASSQRGNEQFF. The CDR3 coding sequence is TGTGCCAGCAGCCAACGTGGCAATGAGCAGTTCTTC.

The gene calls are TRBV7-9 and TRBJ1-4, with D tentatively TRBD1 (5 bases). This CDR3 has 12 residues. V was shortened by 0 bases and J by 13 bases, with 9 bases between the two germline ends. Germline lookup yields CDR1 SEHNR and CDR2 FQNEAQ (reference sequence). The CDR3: CASSLAEGRLFF. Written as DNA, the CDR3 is TGTGCCAGCAGCTTAGCGGAGGGACGACTGTTTTTT.